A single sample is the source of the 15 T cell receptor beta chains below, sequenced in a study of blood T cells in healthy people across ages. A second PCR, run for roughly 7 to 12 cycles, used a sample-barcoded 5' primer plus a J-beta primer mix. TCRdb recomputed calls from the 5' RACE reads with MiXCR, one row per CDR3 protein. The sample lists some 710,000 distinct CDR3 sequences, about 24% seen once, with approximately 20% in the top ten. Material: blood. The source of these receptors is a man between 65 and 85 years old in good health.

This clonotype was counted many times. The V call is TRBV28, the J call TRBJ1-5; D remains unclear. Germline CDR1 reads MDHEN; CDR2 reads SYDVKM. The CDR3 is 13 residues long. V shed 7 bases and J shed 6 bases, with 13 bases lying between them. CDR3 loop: CASNTQNGQPQHF. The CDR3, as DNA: TGTGCCAGCAACACTCAGAATGGTCAGCCCCAGCATTTT.

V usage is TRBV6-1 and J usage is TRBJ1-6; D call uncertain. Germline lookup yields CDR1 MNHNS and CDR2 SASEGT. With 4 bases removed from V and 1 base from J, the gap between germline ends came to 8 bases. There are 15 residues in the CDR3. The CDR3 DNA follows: TGTGCCAGCAGTGTTGGAGGTTCCTATAATTCACCCCTCCACTTT. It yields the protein CASSVGGSYNSPLHF.

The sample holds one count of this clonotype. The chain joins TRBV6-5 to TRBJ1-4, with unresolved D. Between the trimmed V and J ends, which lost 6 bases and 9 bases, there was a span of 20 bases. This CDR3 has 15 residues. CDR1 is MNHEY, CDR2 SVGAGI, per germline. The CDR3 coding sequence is TGTGCCAGCAGCCGAGGTCAGAGAGGAGGAAAAAAACTGTTTTTT. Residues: CASSRGQRGGKKLFF.

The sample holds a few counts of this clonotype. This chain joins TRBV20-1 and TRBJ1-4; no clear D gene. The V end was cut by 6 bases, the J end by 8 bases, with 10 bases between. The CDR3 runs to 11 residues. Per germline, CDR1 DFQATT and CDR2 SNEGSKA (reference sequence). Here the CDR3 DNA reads TGCAGTGCCCCCCCTCAGGAAAAACTGTTTTTT. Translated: CSAPPQEKLFF.

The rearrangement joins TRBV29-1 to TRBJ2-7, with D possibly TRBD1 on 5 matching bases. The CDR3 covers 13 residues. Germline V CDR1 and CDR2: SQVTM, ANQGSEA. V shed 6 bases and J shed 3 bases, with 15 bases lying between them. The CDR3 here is CSVELTDIYEQYF. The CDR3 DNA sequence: TGCAGCGTCGAACTTACGGACATCTACGAGCAGTACTTC.

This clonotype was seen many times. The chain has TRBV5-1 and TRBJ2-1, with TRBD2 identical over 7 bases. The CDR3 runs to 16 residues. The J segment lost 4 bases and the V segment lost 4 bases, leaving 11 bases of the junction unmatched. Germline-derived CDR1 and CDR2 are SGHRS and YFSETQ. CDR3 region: CASSPLQRDGYNEQFF. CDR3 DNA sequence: TGCGCCAGCAGCCCCCTTCAGCGGGACGGTTACAATGAGCAGTTCTTC.

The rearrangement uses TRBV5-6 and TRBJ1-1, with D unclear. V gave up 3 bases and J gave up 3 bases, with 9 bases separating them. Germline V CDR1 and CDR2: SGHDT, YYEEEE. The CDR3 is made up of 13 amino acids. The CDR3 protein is CASSYSEYTEAFF. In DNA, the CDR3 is TGTGCCAGCAGCTACTCTGAGTACACTGAAGCTTTCTTT.

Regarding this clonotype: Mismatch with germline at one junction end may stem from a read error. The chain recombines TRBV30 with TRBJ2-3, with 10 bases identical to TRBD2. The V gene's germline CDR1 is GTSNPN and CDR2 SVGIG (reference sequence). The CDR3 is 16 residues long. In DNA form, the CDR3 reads TGTGCCTGGGGTGTAACCCTAGCGGGAGTAGCGCATACGCAGTATTTT. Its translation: CAWGVTLAGVAHTQYF.

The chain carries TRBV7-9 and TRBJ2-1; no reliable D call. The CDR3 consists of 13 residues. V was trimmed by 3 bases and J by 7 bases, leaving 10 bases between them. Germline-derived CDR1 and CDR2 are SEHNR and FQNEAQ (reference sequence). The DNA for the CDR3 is TGTGCCAGCAGCTTGGACGTGGGGAATGAGCAGTTCTTC. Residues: CASSLDVGNEQFF.

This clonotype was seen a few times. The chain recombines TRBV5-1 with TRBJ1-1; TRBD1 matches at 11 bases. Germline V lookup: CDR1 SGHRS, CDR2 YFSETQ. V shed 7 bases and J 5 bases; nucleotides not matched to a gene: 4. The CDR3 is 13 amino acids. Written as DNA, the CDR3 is TGCGCCAGCCGAGGACAGGGGGCTACTGAAGCTTTCTTT. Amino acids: CASRGQGATEAFF.

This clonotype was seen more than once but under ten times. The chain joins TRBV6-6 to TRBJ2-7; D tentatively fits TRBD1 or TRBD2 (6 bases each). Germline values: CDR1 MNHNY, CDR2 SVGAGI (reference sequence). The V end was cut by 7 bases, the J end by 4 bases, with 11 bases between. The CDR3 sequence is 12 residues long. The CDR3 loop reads CASKGGRYEQYV. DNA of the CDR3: TGTGCCAGCAAGGGGGGCCGGTACGAGCAGTACGTC.

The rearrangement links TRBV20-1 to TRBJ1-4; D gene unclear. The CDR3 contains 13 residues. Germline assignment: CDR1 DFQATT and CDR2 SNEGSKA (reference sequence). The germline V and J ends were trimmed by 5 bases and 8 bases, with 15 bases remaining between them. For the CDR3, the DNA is TGCAGTGCTGCGGACCCAATGGGGGAAAAACTGTTTTTT. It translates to CSAADPMGEKLFF.

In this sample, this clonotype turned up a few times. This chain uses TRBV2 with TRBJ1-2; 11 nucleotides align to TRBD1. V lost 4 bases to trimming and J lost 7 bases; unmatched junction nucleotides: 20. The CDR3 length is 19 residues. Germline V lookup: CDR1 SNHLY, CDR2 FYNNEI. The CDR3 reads CASSAVFGQGALSGLGYTF. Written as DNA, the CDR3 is TGTGCCAGCAGTGCCGTTTTCGGACAGGGGGCCCTTTCGGGTCTTGGCTACACCTTC.

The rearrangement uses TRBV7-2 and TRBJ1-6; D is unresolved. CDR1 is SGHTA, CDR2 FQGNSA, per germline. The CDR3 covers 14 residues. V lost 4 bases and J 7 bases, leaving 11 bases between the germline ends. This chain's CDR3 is CASSWRRENSPLHF. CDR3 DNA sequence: TGTGCCAGCAGCTGGAGACGGGAAAATTCACCCCTCCACTTT. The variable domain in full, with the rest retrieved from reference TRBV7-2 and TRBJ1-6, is GAGVSQSPSNKVTEKGKDVELRCDPISGHTALYWYRQSLGQGLEFLIYFQGNSAPDKSGLPSDRFSAERTGGSVSTLTIQRTQQEDSAVYLCASSWRRENSPLHFGNGTRLTVT.

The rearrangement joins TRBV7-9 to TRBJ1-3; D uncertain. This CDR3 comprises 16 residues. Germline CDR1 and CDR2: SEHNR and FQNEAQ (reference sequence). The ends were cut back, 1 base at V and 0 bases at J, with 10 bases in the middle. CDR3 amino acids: CASSLGQHYSGNTIYF. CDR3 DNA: TGTGCCAGCAGCTTAGGGCAGCACTACTCTGGAAACACCATATATTTT.